This T cell receptor beta chain came from a study of graft-versus-host responses after intestinal transplantation. Looked up from germline, CDR1 is LNHDA and CDR2 is SQIVND (reference sequence). V was pared by 5 bases and J by 0 bases, with 17 bases between. The CDR3 consists of 17 residues. Method: immunoSEQ multiplex PCR; TCRdb's copy keeps in-frame clones and lacks some. The sample has tens of thousands of clones; around 90% are singletons. Comment on this clone: What it recognizes is unknown.

Whole-study results and caveats: After transplant, early declines in HvG clones were associated with peak levels of circulating GvH clones.

The sequence came from a human patient who received an intestinal transplant, so some T cells may come from the graft donor. The chain carries TRBV19 and TRBJ2-4; D is unclear. The starting material was PBMCs, obtained 26 days after transplant. The CDR3 region is CASSHPGRNLAKNIQYF. CDR3 DNA sequence: TGTGCCAGTAGTCACCCTGGCCGTAATCTAGCCAAAAACATTCAGTACTTC.